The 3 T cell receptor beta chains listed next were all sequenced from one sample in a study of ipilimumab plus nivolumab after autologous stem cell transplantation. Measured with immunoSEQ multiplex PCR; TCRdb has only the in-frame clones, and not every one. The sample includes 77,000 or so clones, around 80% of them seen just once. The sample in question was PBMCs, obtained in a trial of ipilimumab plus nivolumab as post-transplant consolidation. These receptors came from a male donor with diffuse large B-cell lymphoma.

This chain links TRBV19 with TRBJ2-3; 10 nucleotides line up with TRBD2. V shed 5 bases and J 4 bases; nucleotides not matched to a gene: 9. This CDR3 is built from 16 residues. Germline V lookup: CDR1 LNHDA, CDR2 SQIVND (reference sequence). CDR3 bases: TGTGCCAGTAGTGGGCAACTAGCGGGGTCATCAGATACGCAGTATTTT. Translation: CASSGQLAGSSDTQYF. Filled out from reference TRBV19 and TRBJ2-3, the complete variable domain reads DGGITQSPKYLFRKEGQNVTLSCEQNLNHDAMYWYRQDPGQGLRLIYYSQIVNDFQKGDIAEGYSVSREKKESFPLTVTSAQKNPTAFYLCASSGQLAGSSDTQYFGPGTRLTVL.

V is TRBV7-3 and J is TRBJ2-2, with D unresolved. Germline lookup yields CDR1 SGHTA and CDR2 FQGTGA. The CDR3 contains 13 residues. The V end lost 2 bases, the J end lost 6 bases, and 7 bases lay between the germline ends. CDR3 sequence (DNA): TGTGCCAGCAGCTTATCCCCCTCCGGGGAGCTGTTTTTT. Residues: CASSLSPSGELFF.

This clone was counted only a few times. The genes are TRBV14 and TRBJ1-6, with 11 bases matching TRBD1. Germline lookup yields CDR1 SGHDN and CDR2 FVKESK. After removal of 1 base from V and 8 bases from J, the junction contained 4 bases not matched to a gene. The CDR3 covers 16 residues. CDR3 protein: CASSQAGGQGDSPLHF. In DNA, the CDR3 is TGTGCCAGCAGCCAAGCTGGGGGACAGGGGGATTCACCCCTCCACTTT.